These 25 T cell receptor beta chains came from one sample sequenced in a study of T cell responses to AZD1222 COVID-19 vaccine. Sequencing was performed with immunoSEQ multiplex PCR; in TCRdb, only in-frame clones are kept and a portion is missing. Of tens of thousands of clones listed, approximately 91% were seen once; the top ten hold approximately 21%. Specimen: peripheral blood, collected on day 0 of AZD1222 vaccination. The source of these receptors is an adult in good health.

The chain couples TRBV5-1 to TRBJ1-2; the match to TRBD1 covers 8 bases. The length of the CDR3 is 16 residues. J was trimmed by 7 bases and V by 2 bases; bases with no gene match: 13. Germline V gene sequence: CDR1 SGHRS, CDR2 YFSETQ. As DNA, the CDR3 is TGCGCCAGCAGCTTACCGGGACAGGAGGTAACAGCTGGCTACACCTTC. Its protein product is CASSLPGQEVTAGYTF.

This chain links TRBV10-3 with TRBJ2-7; D remains unclear. The CDR3 has 13 amino acids. The V end lost 0 bases, the J end lost 7 bases, and 10 bases lay between the germline ends. Germline lookup yields CDR1 ENHRY and CDR2 SYGVKD. This chain's CDR3 is CAISESGSMEQYF. The CDR3 DNA reads TGTGCCATCAGTGAGTCCGGTTCGATGGAGCAGTACTTC.

V and J are TRBV10-3 and TRBJ2-5, with a tentative D call TRBD1 (6 bases). V lost 0 bases and J lost 7, with 21 bases in between. CDR1 and CDR2 (germline): ENHRY, SYGVKD. This CDR3 spans 17 amino acids. CDR3 amino acids: CAISESGRTAQLGTQYF. The CDR3 bases are TGTGCCATCAGTGAGTCCGGCAGGACAGCCCAATTAGGGACCCAGTACTTC.

This chain uses TRBV7-2 with TRBJ2-2; D is ambiguous. CDR1 and CDR2 (germline): SGHTA, FQGNSA. The CDR3 runs to 15 residues. Trimming removed 3 bases from V and 0 bases from J, with 8 bases in between. CDR3 protein: CASSLRITNTGELFF. The CDR3 bases are TGTGCCAGCAGCTTGCGGATTACGAACACCGGGGAGCTGTTTTTT. The full variable domain, completed using reference TRBV7-2 and TRBJ2-2, is GAGVSQSPSNKVTEKGKDVELRCDPISGHTALYWYRQSLGQGLEFLIYFQGNSAPDKSGLPSDRFSAERTGGSVSTLTIQRTQQEDSAVYLCASSLRITNTGELFFGEGSRLTVL.

The CDR3 is CASSSQGSGNTIYF. The CDR3 DNA reads TGTGCCAGCAGTTCTCAGGGTTCTGGAAACACCATATATTTT. The chain carries TRBV6-5 and TRBJ1-3, with D maybe TRBD1 (5 bases). V lost 4 bases and J 1 base, leaving 8 bases between the germline ends. Germline V gene lookup returns CDR1 MNHEY and CDR2 SVGAGI. CDR3 length equals 14 residues.

The chain combines TRBV7-9 with TRBJ1-6; the D gene is possibly TRBD1 (5 bases). This CDR3 comprises 14 residues. CDR1 is SEHNR, CDR2 FQNEAQ, per germline (reference sequence). V lost 1 base and J lost 9, with 10 bases in between. The CDR3 loop is CASSLGQGSSPLHF. The CDR3 region has the DNA TGTGCCAGCAGCTTAGGCCAGGGTAGTTCACCCCTCCACTTT.

The chain links TRBV5-4 to TRBJ1-2; TRBD1 is a possible D gene (5 bases). V gave up 3 bases and J gave up 8 bases, with 23 bases separating them. This CDR3 comprises 16 residues. CDR1 is SGHNT and CDR2 is YYREEE in the germline V gene (reference sequence). CDR3 nucleotides: TGTGCCAGCAGCTCTGACACTCGCCCCGCCGGGGGGGGCTACACCTTC. Amino acids: CASSSDTRPAGGGYTF.

The rearrangement joins TRBV7-3 to TRBJ2-5; the D is unclear. CDR3 length: 15 residues. In germline, CDR1 is SGHTA, CDR2 FQGTGA. The V gene lost 0 bases and the J gene lost 5 bases, with 13 bases spanning the gap. CDR3 protein: CASSLTPTGGETQYF. CDR3 DNA: TGTGCCAGCAGCTTAACCCCCACGGGTGGGGAGACCCAGTACTTC.

The chain combines TRBV6-5 with TRBJ1-5; D gene unclear. With 2 bases removed from V and 2 bases from J, the gap between germline ends came to 4 bases. CDR1 MNHEY and CDR2 SVGAGI come from the germline V gene. The CDR3 spans 13 residues. Here the CDR3 reads CASSYDGNQPQHF. The CDR3 DNA reads TGTGCCAGCAGTTACGACGGCAATCAGCCCCAGCATTTT.

The V and J genes are TRBV6-5 and TRBJ1-2, with D unclear. Germline CDR1 reads MNHEY; CDR2 reads SVGAGI. This CDR3 has 13 residues. Trimming shortened V by 8 bases and J by 3 bases, and 13 bases separated the two germline ends. In DNA form, the CDR3 reads TGTGCCAGCCACCCAGCCATGTACTATGGCTACACCTTC. It codes for CASHPAMYYGYTF.

The genes are TRBV5-1 and TRBJ1-4, with a weak D call TRBD1 (6 bases). This CDR3 contains 15 residues. Trimming left V 2 bases short and J 4 bases short, with 12 bases between. CDR1 and CDR2 (germline): SGHRS, YFSETQ. CDR3 protein: CASSLPGQDNEKLFF. The CDR3 DNA sequence: TGCGCCAGCAGCTTACCGGGACAAGATAATGAAAAACTGTTTTTT.

The chain couples TRBV11-3 to TRBJ2-7; TRBD1 aligns across 10 bases. Germline CDR1 SGHNT, CDR2 YENEEA. This CDR3 is 14 amino acids long. The trim removed 6 bases at V and 8 bases at J, leaving 10 bases unmatched. The chain's CDR3 is CASSRDRGTVKQYF. The CDR3 DNA follows: TGTGCCAGCAGTCGGGACAGGGGCACGGTGAAGCAGTACTTC.

The rearrangement joins TRBV6-5 to TRBJ2-1; no clear D gene. The CDR3 is made up of 11 amino acids. CDR1 MNHEY and CDR2 SVGAGI come from the germline V gene. Trimming shortened V by 7 bases and J by 5 bases, and 6 bases separated the two germline ends. This CDR3 reads CASTGDNEQFF. The CDR3 DNA sequence: TGTGCCAGCACGGGCGACAATGAGCAGTTCTTC.

This clone has a handful of counts. The chain is built from TRBV24-1 and TRBJ1-1; perhaps TRBD1 as D (6 bases). The CDR3 is 12 amino acids. V was trimmed by 9 bases and J by 3 bases, leaving 10 bases between them. Germline lookup yields CDR1 KGHDR and CDR2 SFDVKD. For the CDR3, the DNA is TGTGCCACCTCTAACAGGGACACTGAAGCTTTCTTT. Translated: CATSNRDTEAFF.

The chain is built from TRBV6-6 and TRBJ2-5; either TRBD1 or TRBD2 may supply D (5 bases each). CDR1 and CDR2 (germline): MNHNY, SVGAGI (reference sequence). The CDR3 extends over 15 amino acids. The V end was cut by 4 bases, the J end by 4 bases, with 16 bases between. The CDR3 spells CASSSAGARRETQYF. The CDR3 DNA reads as TGTGCCAGCAGTTCCGCCGGGGCTCGGAGAGAGACCCAGTACTTC.

The J gene is TRBJ1-6, the V gene TRBV5-5; no firm D call. CDR3 length equals 15 residues. Per germline, CDR1 SGHKS and CDR2 YYEKEE (reference sequence). The V end lost 0 bases, the J end lost 17 bases, and 21 bases lay between the germline ends. Written as DNA, the CDR3 is TGTGCCAGCAGCTTGGAAGCAGCCAGGAGTGTAGGAGTCCACTTT. It codes for CASSLEAARSVGVHF.

The chain recombines TRBV7-9 with TRBJ2-5; 7 bases fit TRBD2. J gave up 5 bases and V 1 base, and 4 bases lay outside the gene matches. Germline V CDR1 and CDR2: SEHNR, FQNEAQ (reference sequence). This CDR3 is 14 amino acids long. The CDR3: CASSLVSGRETQYF. The CDR3 nucleotides are TGTGCCAGCAGCTTAGTTTCCGGGAGGGAGACCCAGTACTTC.

The V gene is TRBV4-1, the J gene TRBJ1-5; D remains unclear. The CDR3 sequence is 14 residues long. Trimming removed 0 bases at V and 1 base at J, with 4 bases between. Germline V gene lookup returns CDR1 MGHRA and CDR2 YSYEKL. This chain's CDR3 is CASSQEASNQPQHF. DNA of the CDR3: TGCGCCAGCAGCCAAGAAGCAAGCAATCAGCCCCAGCATTTT.

The chain has TRBV4-1 and TRBJ1-1; D unclear. Germline CDR1 MGHRA, CDR2 YSYEKL. V was trimmed by 1 base and J by 8 bases, leaving 14 bases between them. The CDR3 consists of 14 residues. The CDR3 sequence: CASSQGFWQKEAFF. CDR3 in DNA: TGCGCCAGCAGCCAAGGCTTTTGGCAGAAAGAAGCTTTCTTT.

The chain recombines TRBV11-2 with TRBJ2-7; D is possibly TRBD2 (6 bases). Germline CDR1 reads SGHAT; CDR2 reads FQNNGV. V lost 5 bases and J 2 bases, leaving 19 bases between the germline ends. The CDR3 runs to 16 residues. CDR3 protein: CASSPMGAGRTYEQYF. Written as DNA, the CDR3 is TGTGCCAGCAGCCCAATGGGCGCGGGGAGAACCTACGAGCAGTACTTC.

This sequence joins TRBV4-3 and TRBJ1-4; D is perhaps TRBD1 (6 bases). The V gene lost 2 bases and the J gene lost 5 bases, with 18 bases spanning the gap. Germline CDR1 is LGHNA and CDR2 is YSLEER. The CDR3 length is 17 residues. The CDR3: CASSQSVPGQVNEKLFF. CDR3 DNA: TGCGCCAGCAGCCAATCTGTACCGGGACAAGTAAATGAAAAACTGTTTTTT.

On this clone itself: Within the sample, other DNA sequences also encode this same CDR3. V gene TRBV18 combines with J gene TRBJ1-4; possible D gene TRBD1, 6 bases. CDR3 length: 14 amino acids. Germline V gene lookup returns CDR1 KGHSH and CDR2 LQKENI. Trimming removed 5 bases at V and 2 bases at J, with 9 bases between. The CDR3 DNA follows: TGTGCCAGCTCAAGGGGGGGCACTAATGAAAAACTGTTTTTT. Amino acids: CASSRGGTNEKLFF.

This clone occurred once. This chain joins TRBV6-5 and TRBJ2-2, with D perhaps TRBD1 (6 bases). The CDR3 totals 12 residues. CDR1 is MNHEY and CDR2 is SVGAGI in the germline V gene. The V and J ends lost 5 bases and 6 bases respectively, with 7 bases between them. The CDR3 spells CASSHRAGELFF. CDR3 nucleotides: TGTGCCAGCAGTCACAGGGCCGGGGAGCTGTTTTTT.

The chain links TRBV6-2 or TRBV6-3 to TRBJ2-1; possibly TRBD1 or TRBD2 for D (5 bases each). CDR3 length: 12 amino acids. Germline CDR1 is MNHEY and CDR2 is SVGEGT. The V end lost 5 bases, the J end lost 10 bases, and 12 bases lay between the germline ends. CDR3 region: CASSRWDREQFF. The CDR3 nucleotides read TGTGCCAGCAGTCGATGGGACCGGGAGCAGTTCTTC.

DNA of the CDR3: TGTGCCAGCAGCCCCTTCTTCTTAAGAGGTACCTATGGCTACACCTTC. Translated: CASSPFFLRGTYGYTF. J is TRBJ1-2 and V is TRBV3-1 (or the pseudogene TRBV3-2); D gene ambiguous. The CDR3 extends over 16 amino acids. The V gene's germline CDR1 is LGHDT and CDR2 YNNKEL (reference sequence). V lost 4 bases and J lost 4, with 19 bases in between.